These T cell receptor beta chains were read from a single sample in a study of blood T cell repertoires in COVID-19. Data came from immunoSEQ multiplex PCR; TCRdb stores just in-frame clones and leaves some out. The sample lists over 200,000 clones; roughly 80% were seen once. Sequencing input: peripheral blood. These receptors originate from a human donor in a cohort sampled during active COVID-19. The conserved cysteine and the conserved F or W are not part of the CDR3 here. The D gene is left open where the match is weak.

ASSLVGGRGTEAF	TRBV28	NA
ASRDRGFHEQF	TRBV4-3	TRBD1
ASSSSGSNTGELF	TRBV25-1	TRBD2
ANIKPYSSYEQY	TRBV21-1	NA
ASTPMRTEAF	TRBV6-6	NA
ATSDRSGRAYNEQF	TRBV24-1	TRBD2
AIPLPGTGFPDTQY	TRBV10-3	TRBD1
AWREDIGAEAF	TRBV30	NA
ASSGLRVGRANYGYT	TRBV2	NA
ASSRPGRGEKLF	TRBV7-8	NA
ASSPGGSSYEQY	TRBV7-6	TRBD2
ASRPGGADGYT	TRBV5-1	NA
ASSPLDGYT	TRBV7-9	NA
ASSPLGGTEAF	TRBV5-6	NA
ASSHLGVGPSFANEKLF	TRBV18	NA
ASSLDRPSYNEQF	TRBV5-4	NA
ASSADYNEQF	TRBV12-3/TRBV12-4	NA
ASKPLTGRAEYQPQH	TRBV19	NA
ASSQSGQVKNTEAF	TRBV23-1	TRBD1
ASRRDGQANYGYT	TRBV6-4	TRBD1
ASSALQGVYGYT	TRBV27	TRBD1
ATSDSRTSVV	TRBV24-1	TRBD2
ASSPRTSGPTDTQY	TRBV5-1	TRBD2
ASSVGRTAPSFSSYNEQF	TRBV23-1	NA
ASSQDNPDRRYEQY	TRBV3-1/TRBV3-2	NA
ASSEGTSGYEQY	TRBV9	TRBD2
ATSDPSAGTEQY	TRBV24-1	NA
ASSGDRVGGYT	TRBV7-9	TRBD1
SSTPGEGVGGYT	TRBV29-1	NA
ASSYSGRTGGEQY	TRBV6-5	TRBD1
ASSYGRPAGVDNEQF	TRBV6-2/TRBV6-3	TRBD2
ASSPGQGAWETQY	TRBV18	TRBD1
ASSLLTGGRSYEQY	TRBV7-8	TRBD1